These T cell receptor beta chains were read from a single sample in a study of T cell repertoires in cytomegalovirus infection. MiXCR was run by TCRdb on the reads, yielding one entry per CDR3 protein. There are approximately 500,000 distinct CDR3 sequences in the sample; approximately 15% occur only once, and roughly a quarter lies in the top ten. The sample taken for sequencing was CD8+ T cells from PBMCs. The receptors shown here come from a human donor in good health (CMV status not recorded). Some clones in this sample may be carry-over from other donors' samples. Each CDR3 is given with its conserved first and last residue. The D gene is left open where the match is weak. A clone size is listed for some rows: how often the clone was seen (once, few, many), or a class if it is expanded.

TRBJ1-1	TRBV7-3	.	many	TGTGCCAGCAGCATTTACCCGCGACAGTTGAGAACTGAAGCTTTCTTT	CASSIYPRQLRTEAFF
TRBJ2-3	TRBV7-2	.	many	TGTGCCAGCAGGTGGACGGGGAGCCGCACAGATACGCAGTATTTT	CASRWTGSRTDTQYF
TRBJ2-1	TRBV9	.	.	TGTGCCAGCAGCGTAGGGGGCGGGGCCTTGGGCGATGAGCAGTTCTTC	CASSVGGGALGDEQFF
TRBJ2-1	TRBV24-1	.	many	TGTGCCACCAGTCCGGCAAGCTCCTACAATGAGCAGTTCTTC	CATSPASSYNEQFF
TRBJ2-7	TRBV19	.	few	TGTGCCAGTAGATCCACCACGTCGGCGAGCCACGAGCAGTACTTC	CASRSTTSASHEQYF
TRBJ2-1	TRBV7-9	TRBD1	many	TGTGCCAGCAGCTTCAGGACGGGACAGAACAATGAGCAGTTCTTC	CASSFRTGQNNEQFF
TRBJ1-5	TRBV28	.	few	TGTGCCAGCAGTTTATTTTATGCCCAGGTGAATGGACAGAGCAATCAGCCCCAGCATTTT	CASSLFYAQVNGQSNQPQHF
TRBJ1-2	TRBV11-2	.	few	TGTGCCAGCAGCTTAATCAGGGAGGGCGGCTACACCTTC	CASSLIREGGYTF
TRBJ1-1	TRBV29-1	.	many	TGCAGCGTTTTGAACACTGAAGCTTTCTTT	CSVLNTEAFF
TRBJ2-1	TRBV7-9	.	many	TGTGCCAGCAGCTTTCCAGGGCAGGGGCCCAATGAGCAGTTCTTC	CASSFPGQGPNEQFF
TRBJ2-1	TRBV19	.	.	TGTGCCAGCGGGAGCCAGTATGAGCAGTTCTTC	CASGSQYEQFF
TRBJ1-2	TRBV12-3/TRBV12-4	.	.	TGTGCCAGCAGTTTATCGATAGCTAACTATGGCTACACCTTC	CASSLSIANYGYTF
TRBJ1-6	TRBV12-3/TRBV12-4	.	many	TGTGCCAGCACCATATCCGGACGTAAGAATTCACCCCTCCACTTT	CASTISGRKNSPLHF
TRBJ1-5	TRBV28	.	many	TGTGCCAGCAGTCCCCTAAGTGGCAATCAGCCCCAGCATTTT	CASSPLSGNQPQHF
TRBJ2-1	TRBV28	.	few	TGTGCCAGCAGTTCCTTGGGACAGGGGTTAAGCGGGAGGGCCATCCCTTTCTACAATGAGCAGTTCTTC	CASSSLGQGLSGRAIPFYNEQFF
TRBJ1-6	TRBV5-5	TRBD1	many	TGTGCCAGCAGCCCCGTCAAGGGACAGGCCCATTCACCCCTCCACTTT	CASSPVKGQAHSPLHF
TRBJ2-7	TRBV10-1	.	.	TGCGCCAGCAGTGAAGGAGGGACCGAGCAGTACTTC	CASSEGGTEQYF
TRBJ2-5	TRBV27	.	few	TGTGCCAGCAGTTTCCCGGACCCCGAGACCCAGTACTTC	CASSFPDPETQYF
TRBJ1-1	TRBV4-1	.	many	TGCGCCAGCAGCCAAGGCTGGCCGACGGCTGAAGCTTTCTTT	CASSQGWPTAEAFF
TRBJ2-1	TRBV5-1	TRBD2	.	TGCGCCAGCAGCTTGAGGGGTAGCGGGAGGGTGGATGAGCAGTTCTTC	CASSLRGSGRVDEQFF
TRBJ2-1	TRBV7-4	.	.	TGTGCCAGCAGCTTAGCCGGAGTTTTCCAGTTCTTC	CASSLAGVFQFF
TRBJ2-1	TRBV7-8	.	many	TGTGCCAGCAGCTTAGGACCCCGTGGAGCGTTCTTC	CASSLGPRGAFF
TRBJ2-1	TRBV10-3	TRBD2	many	TGTGCCATCAGGTTAGCGGGAGCCCCCATAGGTGAGCAGTTCTTC	CAIRLAGAPIGEQFF
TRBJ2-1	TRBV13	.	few	TGTGCCAGCAGCGCTTACGGACACAACTACAATGAGCAGTTCTTC	CASSAYGHNYNEQFF
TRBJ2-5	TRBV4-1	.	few	TGCGCCAGCAGCCCCTCAAGGGGTGCGAGGACCCAGTACTTC	CASSPSRGARTQYF
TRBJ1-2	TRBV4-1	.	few	TGCGCCAGCAGCGAAGATAGGATTATTAACTATGGCTACACCTTC	CASSEDRIINYGYTF
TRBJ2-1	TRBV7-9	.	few	TGTGCCAGCAGCTTAGATTGGGGGGCCGATGAGCAGTTCTTC	CASSLDWGADEQFF